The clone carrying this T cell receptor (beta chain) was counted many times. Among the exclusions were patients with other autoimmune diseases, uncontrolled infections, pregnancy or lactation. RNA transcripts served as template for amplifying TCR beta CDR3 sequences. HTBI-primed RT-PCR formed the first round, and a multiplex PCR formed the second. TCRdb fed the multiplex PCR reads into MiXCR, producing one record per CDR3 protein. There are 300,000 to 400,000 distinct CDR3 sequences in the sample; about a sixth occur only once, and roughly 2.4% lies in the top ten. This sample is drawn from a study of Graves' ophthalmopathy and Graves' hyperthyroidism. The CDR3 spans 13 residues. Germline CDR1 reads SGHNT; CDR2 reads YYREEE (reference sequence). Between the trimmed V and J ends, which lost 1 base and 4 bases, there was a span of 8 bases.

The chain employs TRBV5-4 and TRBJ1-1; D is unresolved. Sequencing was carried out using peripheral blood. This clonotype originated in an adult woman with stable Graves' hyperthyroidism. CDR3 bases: TGTGCCAGCAGCTTGATATGGGGCACTGAAGCTTTCTTT. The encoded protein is CASSLIWGTEAFF. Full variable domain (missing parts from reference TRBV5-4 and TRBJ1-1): ETGVTQSPTHLIKTRGQQVTLRCSSQSGHNTVSWYQQALGQGPQFIFQYYREEENGRGNFPPRFSGLQFPNYSSELNVNALELDDSALYLCASSLIWGTEAFFGQGTRLTVV.